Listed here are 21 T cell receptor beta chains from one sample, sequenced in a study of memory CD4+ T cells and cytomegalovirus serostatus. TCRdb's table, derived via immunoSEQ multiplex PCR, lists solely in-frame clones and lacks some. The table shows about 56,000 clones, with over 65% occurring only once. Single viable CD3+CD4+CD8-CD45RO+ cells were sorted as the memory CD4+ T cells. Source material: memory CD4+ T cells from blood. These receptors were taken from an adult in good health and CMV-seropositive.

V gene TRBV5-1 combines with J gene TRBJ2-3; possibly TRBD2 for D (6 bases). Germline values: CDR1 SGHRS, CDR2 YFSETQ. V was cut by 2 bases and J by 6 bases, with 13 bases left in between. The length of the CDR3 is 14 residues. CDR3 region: CASSFAGKEDTQYF. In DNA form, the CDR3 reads TGCGCCAGCAGCTTTGCGGGGAAAGAGGATACGCAGTATTTT.

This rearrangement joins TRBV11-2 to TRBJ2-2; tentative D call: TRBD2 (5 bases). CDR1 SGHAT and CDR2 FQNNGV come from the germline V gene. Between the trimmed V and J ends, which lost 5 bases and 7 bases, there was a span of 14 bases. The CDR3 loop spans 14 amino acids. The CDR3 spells CASSLNSGFGELFF. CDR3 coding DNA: TGTGCCAGCAGCCTCAATTCGGGGTTCGGGGAGCTGTTTTTT. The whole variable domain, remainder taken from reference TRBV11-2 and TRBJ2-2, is EAGVAQSPRYKIIEKRQSVAFWCNPISGHATLYWYQQILGQGPKLLIQFQNNGVVDDSQLPKDRFSAERLKGVDSTLKIQPAKLEDSAVYLCASSLNSGFGELFFGEGSRLTVL.

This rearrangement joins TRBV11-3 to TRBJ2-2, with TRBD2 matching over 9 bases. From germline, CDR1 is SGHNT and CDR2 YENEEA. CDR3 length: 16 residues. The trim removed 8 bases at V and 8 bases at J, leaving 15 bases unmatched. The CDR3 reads CASQLGGRAFTGELFF. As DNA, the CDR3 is TGTGCCAGCCAGCTCGGCGGGAGGGCCTTTACAGGGGAGCTGTTTTTT. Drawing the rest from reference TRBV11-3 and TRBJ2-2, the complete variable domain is EAGVVQSPRYKIIEKKQPVAFWCNPISGHNTLYWYLQNLGQGPELLIRYENEEAVDDSQLPKDRFSAERLKGVDSTLKIQPAELGDSAVYLCASQLGGRAFTGELFFGEGSRLTVL.

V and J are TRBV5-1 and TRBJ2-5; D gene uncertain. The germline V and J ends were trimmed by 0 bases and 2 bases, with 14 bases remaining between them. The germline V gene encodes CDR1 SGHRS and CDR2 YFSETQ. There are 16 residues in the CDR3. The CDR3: CASSLEVTGGQETQYF. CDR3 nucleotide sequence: TGCGCCAGCAGCTTGGAAGTAACGGGTGGGCAAGAGACCCAGTACTTC.

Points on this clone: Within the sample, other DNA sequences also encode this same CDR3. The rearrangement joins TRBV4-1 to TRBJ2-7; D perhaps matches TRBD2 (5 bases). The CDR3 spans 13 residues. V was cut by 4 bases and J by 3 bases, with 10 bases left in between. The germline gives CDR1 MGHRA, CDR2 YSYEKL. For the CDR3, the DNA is TGCGCCAGCAGCCCTGACGGGGACTACGAGCAGTACTTC. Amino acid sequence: CASSPDGDYEQYF.

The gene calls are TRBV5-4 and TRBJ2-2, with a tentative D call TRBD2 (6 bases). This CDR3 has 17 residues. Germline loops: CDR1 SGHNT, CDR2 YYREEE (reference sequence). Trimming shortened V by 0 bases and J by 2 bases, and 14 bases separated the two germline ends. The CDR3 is CASSLAAGGINTGELFF. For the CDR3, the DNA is TGTGCCAGCAGCTTGGCAGCGGGTGGGATAAACACCGGGGAGCTGTTTTTT. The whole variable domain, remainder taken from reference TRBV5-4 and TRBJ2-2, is ETGVTQSPTHLIKTRGQQVTLRCSSQSGHNTVSWYQQALGQGPQFIFQYYREEENGRGNFPPRFSGLQFPNYSSELNVNALELDDSALYLCASSLAAGGINTGELFFGEGSRLTVL.

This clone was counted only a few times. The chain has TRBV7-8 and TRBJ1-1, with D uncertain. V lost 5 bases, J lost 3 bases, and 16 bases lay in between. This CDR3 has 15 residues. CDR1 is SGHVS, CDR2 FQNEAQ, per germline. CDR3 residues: CASSPRTEADTEAFF. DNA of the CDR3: TGTGCCAGCAGCCCTCGGACGGAGGCGGACACTGAAGCTTTCTTT.

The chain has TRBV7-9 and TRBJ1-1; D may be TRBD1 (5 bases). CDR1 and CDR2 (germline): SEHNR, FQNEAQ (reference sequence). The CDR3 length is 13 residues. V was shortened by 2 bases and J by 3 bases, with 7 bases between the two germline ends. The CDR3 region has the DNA TGTGCCAGCAGCTTACAGGGTTACACTGAAGCTTTCTTT. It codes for CASSLQGYTEAFF. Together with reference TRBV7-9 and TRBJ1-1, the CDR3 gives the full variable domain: DTGVSQNPRHKITKRGQNVTFRCDPISEHNRLYWYRQTLGQGPEFLTYFQNEAQLEKSRLLSDRFSAERPKGSFSTLEIQRTEQGDSAMYLCASSLQGYTEAFFGQGTRLTVV.

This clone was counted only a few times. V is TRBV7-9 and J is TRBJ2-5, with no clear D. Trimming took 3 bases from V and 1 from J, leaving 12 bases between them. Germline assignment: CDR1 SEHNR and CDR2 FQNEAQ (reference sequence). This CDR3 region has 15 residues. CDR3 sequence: CASSFWISGQETQYF. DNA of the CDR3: TGTGCCAGCAGCTTTTGGATATCAGGCCAAGAGACCCAGTACTTC. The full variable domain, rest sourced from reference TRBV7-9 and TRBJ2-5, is DTGVSQNPRHKITKRGQNVTFRCDPISEHNRLYWYRQTLGQGPEFLTYFQNEAQLEKSRLLSDRFSAERPKGSFSTLEIQRTEQGDSAMYLCASSFWISGQETQYFGPGTRLLVL.

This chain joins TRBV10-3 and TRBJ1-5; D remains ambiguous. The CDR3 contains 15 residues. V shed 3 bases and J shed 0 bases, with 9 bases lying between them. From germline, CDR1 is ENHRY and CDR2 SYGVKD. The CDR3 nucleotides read TGTGCCATCAGTGACCAGGTCGGTAGCAATCAGCCCCAGCATTTT. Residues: CAISDQVGSNQPQHF.

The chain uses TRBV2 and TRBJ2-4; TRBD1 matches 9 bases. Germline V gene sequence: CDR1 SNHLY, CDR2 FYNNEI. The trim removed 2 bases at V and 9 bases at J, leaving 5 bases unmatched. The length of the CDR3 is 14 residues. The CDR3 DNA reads TGTGCCAGCAGTGAATGGGGACAGGGACTCATTCAGTACTTC. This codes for CASSEWGQGLIQYF.

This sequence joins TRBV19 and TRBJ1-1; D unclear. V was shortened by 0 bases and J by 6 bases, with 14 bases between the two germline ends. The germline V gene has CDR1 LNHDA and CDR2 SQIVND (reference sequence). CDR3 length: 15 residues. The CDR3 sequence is CASSIDRSSWAEAFF. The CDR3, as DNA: TGTGCCAGTAGTATAGATAGGAGCAGTTGGGCTGAAGCTTTCTTT.

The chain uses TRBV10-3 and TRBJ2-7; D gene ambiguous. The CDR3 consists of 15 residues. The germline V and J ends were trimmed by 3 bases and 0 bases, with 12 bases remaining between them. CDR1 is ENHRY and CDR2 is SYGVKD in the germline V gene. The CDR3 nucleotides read TGTGCCATCAGTGAATTCTCGGCTAGCTCCTACGAGCAGTACTTC. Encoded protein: CAISEFSASSYEQYF.

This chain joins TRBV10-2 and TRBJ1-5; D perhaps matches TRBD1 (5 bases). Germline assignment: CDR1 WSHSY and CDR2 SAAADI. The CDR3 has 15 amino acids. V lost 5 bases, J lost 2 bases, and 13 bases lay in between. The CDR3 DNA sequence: TGCGCCAGCAGTCTCGCAGGGATGGGCAATCAGCCCCAGCATTTT. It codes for CASSLAGMGNQPQHF.

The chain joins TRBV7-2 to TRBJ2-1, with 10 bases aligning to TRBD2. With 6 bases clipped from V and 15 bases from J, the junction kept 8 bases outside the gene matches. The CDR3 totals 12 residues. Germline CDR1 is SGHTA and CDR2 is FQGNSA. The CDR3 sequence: CASRQPSGSTFF. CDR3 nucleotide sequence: TGTGCCAGCAGACAACCTAGCGGGAGCACGTTCTTC. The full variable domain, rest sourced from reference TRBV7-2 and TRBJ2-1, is GAGVSQSPSNKVTEKGKDVELRCDPISGHTALYWYRQSLGQGLEFLIYFQGNSAPDKSGLPSDRFSAERTGGSVSTLTIQRTQQEDSAVYLCASRQPSGSTFFGPGTRLTVL.

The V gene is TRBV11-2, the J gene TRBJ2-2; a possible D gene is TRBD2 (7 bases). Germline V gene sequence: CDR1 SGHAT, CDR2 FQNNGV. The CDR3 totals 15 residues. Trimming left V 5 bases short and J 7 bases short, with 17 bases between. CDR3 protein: CASSQRLGGVGELFF. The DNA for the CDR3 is TGTGCCAGCAGCCAAAGACTAGGGGGGGTCGGGGAGCTGTTTTTT.

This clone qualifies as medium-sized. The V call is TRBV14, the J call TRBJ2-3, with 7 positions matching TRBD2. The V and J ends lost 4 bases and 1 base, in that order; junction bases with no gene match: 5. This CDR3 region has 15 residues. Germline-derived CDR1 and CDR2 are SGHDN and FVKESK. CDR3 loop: CASSPYAGGTDTQYF. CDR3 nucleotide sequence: TGTGCCAGCAGCCCCTACGCGGGGGGCACAGATACGCAGTATTTT.

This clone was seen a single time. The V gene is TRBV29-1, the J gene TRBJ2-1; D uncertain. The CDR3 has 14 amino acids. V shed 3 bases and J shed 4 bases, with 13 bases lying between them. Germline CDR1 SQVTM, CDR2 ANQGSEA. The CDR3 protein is CSVDGSWVYNEQFF. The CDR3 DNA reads TGCAGCGTTGATGGTTCGTGGGTTTACAATGAGCAGTTCTTC.

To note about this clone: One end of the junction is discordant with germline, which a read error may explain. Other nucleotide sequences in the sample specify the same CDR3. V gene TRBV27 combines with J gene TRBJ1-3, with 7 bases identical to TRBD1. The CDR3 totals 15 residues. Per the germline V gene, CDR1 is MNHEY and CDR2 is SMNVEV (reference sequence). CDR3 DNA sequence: TGTGCCAGCAGTCGTACAGGGGCAGATGGAAACACCATATACTTT. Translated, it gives CASSRTGADGNTIYF.

For the CDR3, the DNA is TGTGCCAGCAGTGACAAGACAGGACTGATGAACACTGAAGCTTTCTTT. Translated, it gives CASSDKTGLMNTEAFF. This rearrangement joins TRBV28 to TRBJ1-1; D possibly corresponds to TRBD1 (6 bases). Trimming shortened V by 5 bases and J by 0 bases, and 16 bases separated the two germline ends. Germline CDR1 and CDR2: MDHEN and SYDVKM. The CDR3 has 16 residues.

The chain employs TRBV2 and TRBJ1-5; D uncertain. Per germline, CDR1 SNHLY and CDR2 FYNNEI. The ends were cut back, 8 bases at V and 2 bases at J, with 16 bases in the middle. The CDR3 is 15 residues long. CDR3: CASGEGIVGNQPQHF. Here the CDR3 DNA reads TGTGCCAGCGGAGAGGGTATTGTTGGCAATCAGCCCCAGCATTTT. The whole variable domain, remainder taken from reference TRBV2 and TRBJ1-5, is EPEVTQTPSHQVTQMGQEVILRCVPISNHLYFYWYRQILGQKVEFLVSFYNNEISEKSEIFDDQFSVERPDGSNFTLKIRSTKLEDSAMYFCASGEGIVGNQPQHFGDGTRLSIL.